This T cell receptor beta chain derives from a study of blood T cell repertoires in COVID-19. Study-level information: T cells, B-cell-depleted T cells, or PBMCs provided the cDNA or gDNA that served as material.

In the original analysis: Amplification with reference gene primers provided the estimates of nucleated cell counts. Here immunoSEQ multiplex PCR was the method, and the copy in TCRdb shows in-frame clones only, minus some. V, J and clone size are taken as reported in that table, and D and trimming were inferred from the DNA itself. In the table there are some 50,000 clones, around 83% of which are singletons. V was pared by 0 bases and J by 2 bases, with 11 bases between. The germline gives CDR1 SGHVS, CDR2 FQNEAQ. The CDR3 loop spans 15 amino acids. Material: peripheral blood. This receptor was identified in a woman of 80 years or more with acute or convalescent COVID-19. V is TRBV7-8 and J is TRBJ2-7, with TRBD2 as a possible D gene (5 bases). In DNA form, the CDR3 reads TGTGCCAGCAGCTTAGCGTATACGAGGGCCTACGAGCAGTACTTC. Protein product: CASSLAYTRAYEQYF.